Listed below are T cell receptor beta chains from one sample, sequenced in a study of shared clonotypes between healthy human individuals. Assay: immunoSEQ multiplex PCR; the TCRdb copy retains only in-frame clones and omits some. The sample includes about 2.1 million clones, around 95% of them seen just once. The sample comprised naive CD8+ T cells from PBMCs. The origin of the receptors is a man aged 18 to 30 in good health. Some clones in this sample may be carry-over from other donors' samples. Both conserved end residues are part of each CDR3. The D gene is left open where the match is weak. Clone sizes are given selectively: once, few, many, or a class where the clone is expanded.

V gene: TRBV14; J gene: TRBJ1-2; clone size: NA; D gene: NA; CDR3 protein: CASSQGITGYTF; CDR3 DNA: TGTGCCAGCAGCCAAGGGATAACTGGCTACACCTTC
V gene: TRBV10-2; J gene: TRBJ1-4; clone size: once; D gene: NA; CDR3 protein: CASKFGYNEKLFF; CDR3 DNA: TGCGCCAGCAAATTTGGGTATAATGAAAAACTGTTTTTT
V gene: TRBV13; J gene: TRBJ1-1; clone size: NA; D gene: TRBD1; CDR3 protein: CASSGQVPGQGTRDTEAFF; CDR3 DNA: TGTGCCAGCAGCGGACAGGTGCCGGGACAGGGTACCCGTGACACTGAAGCTTTCTTT
V gene: TRBV9; J gene: TRBJ2-6; clone size: NA; D gene: NA; CDR3 protein: CASSVDSFSGANVLTF; CDR3 DNA: TGTGCCAGCAGCGTGGACAGTTTCTCTGGGGCCAACGTCCTGACTTTC
V gene: TRBV5-5; J gene: TRBJ2-7; clone size: NA; D gene: NA; CDR3 protein: CASSYQRPYEQYF; CDR3 DNA: TGTGCCAGCAGCTATCAGAGGCCCTACGAGCAGTACTTC
V gene: TRBV29-1; J gene: TRBJ1-4; clone size: NA; D gene: NA; CDR3 protein: CSVVRQGREKLFF; CDR3 DNA: TGCAGCGTTGTTAGGCAGGGAAGAGAAAAACTGTTTTTT
V gene: TRBV7-3; J gene: TRBJ2-1; clone size: NA; D gene: TRBD2; CDR3 protein: CASSAGLLELAGNEQFF; CDR3 DNA: TGTGCCAGCAGCGCGGGACTACTTGAACTTGCGGGGAATGAGCAGTTCTTC
V gene: TRBV7-7; J gene: TRBJ2-3; clone size: NA; D gene: TRBD2; CDR3 protein: CASSGRLADTQYF; CDR3 DNA: TGTGCCAGCAGCGGGCGACTAGCGGATACGCAGTATTTT
V gene: TRBV28; J gene: TRBJ2-4; clone size: once; D gene: NA; CDR3 protein: CASSLSGLQPNLAKNIQYF; CDR3 DNA: TGTGCCAGCAGTTTATCAGGGTTGCAACCCAATCTAGCCAAAAACATTCAGTACTTC
V gene: TRBV27; J gene: TRBJ2-3; clone size: NA; D gene: TRBD1; CDR3 protein: CASSLTGGTDTQYF; CDR3 DNA: TGTGCCAGCAGTTTAACAGGGGGCACAGATACGCAGTATTTT
V gene: TRBV6-5; J gene: TRBJ2-5; clone size: NA; D gene: NA; CDR3 protein: CASGFLSSETQYF; CDR3 DNA: TGTGCCAGCGGGTTCCTCTCTTCGGAGACCCAGTACTTC
V gene: TRBV10-2; J gene: TRBJ1-1; clone size: NA; D gene: NA; CDR3 protein: CASIGQNTEAFF; CDR3 DNA: TGCGCCAGCATCGGCCAGAACACTGAAGCTTTCTTT
V gene: TRBV10-3; J gene: TRBJ2-7; clone size: once; D gene: TRBD2; CDR3 protein: CATLGGSGRGSEYEQYF; CDR3 DNA: TGTGCCACCCTGGGTGGTAGCGGGAGGGGATCAGAGTACGAGCAGTACTTC
V gene: TRBV6-5; J gene: TRBJ2-5; clone size: NA; D gene: TRBD2; CDR3 protein: CASSPRLAGGETQYF; CDR3 DNA: TGTGCCAGCAGCCCGCGGCTAGCGGGAGGAGAGACCCAGTACTTC
V gene: TRBV7-9; J gene: TRBJ2-7; clone size: once; D gene: TRBD1; CDR3 protein: CASSLVVLLGGQGTYEQYF; CDR3 DNA: TGTGCCAGCAGCTTAGTAGTACTATTAGGCGGACAGGGGACCTACGAGCAGTACTTC
V gene: TRBV5-1; J gene: TRBJ2-7; clone size: NA; D gene: NA; CDR3 protein: CASSLRGRGHEQYF; CDR3 DNA: TGCGCCAGCAGCTTGCGGGGCCGAGGGCACGAGCAGTACTTC
V gene: TRBV20-1; J gene: TRBJ2-3; clone size: NA; D gene: NA; CDR3 protein: CSLRDTQYF; CDR3 DNA: TGCAGCTTGCGTGATACGCAGTATTTT
V gene: TRBV27; J gene: TRBJ1-2; clone size: few; D gene: TRBD1; CDR3 protein: CASSLTGTGTWYGYTF; CDR3 DNA: TGTGCCAGCAGTCTGACCGGGACAGGGACCTGGTATGGCTACACCTTC
V gene: TRBV27; J gene: TRBJ2-7; clone size: NA; D gene: TRBD1; CDR3 protein: CASSSRTGRVSYEQYF; CDR3 DNA: TGTGCCAGCAGTTCTCGGACAGGGAGAGTGTCCTACGAGCAGTACTTC
V gene: TRBV7-2; J gene: TRBJ2-7; clone size: NA; D gene: NA; CDR3 protein: CASSLGWGNEQYF; CDR3 DNA: TGTGCCAGCAGCTTAGGATGGGGGAACGAGCAGTACTTC
V gene: TRBV6-5; J gene: TRBJ1-1; clone size: NA; D gene: TRBD1; CDR3 protein: CASSYKGTGEAFF; CDR3 DNA: TGTGCCAGCAGTTACAAAGGGACAGGGGAAGCTTTCTTT
V gene: TRBV15; J gene: TRBJ2-3; clone size: NA; D gene: NA; CDR3 protein: CATSRVVSSTDTQYF; CDR3 DNA: TGTGCCACCAGCAGAGTGGTCTCTAGCACAGATACGCAGTATTTT
V gene: TRBV15; J gene: TRBJ2-5; clone size: NA; D gene: NA; CDR3 protein: CATSLPGTLKETQYF; CDR3 DNA: TGTGCCACCAGCTTGCCGGGGACACTAAAAGAGACCCAGTACTTC
V gene: TRBV10-3; J gene: TRBJ2-1; clone size: once; D gene: TRBD2; CDR3 protein: CAIRVLTRRGYNEQFF; CDR3 DNA: TGTGCCATCAGAGTTTTGACTAGGCGGGGGTACAATGAGCAGTTCTTC
V gene: TRBV7-6; J gene: TRBJ2-7; clone size: NA; D gene: TRBD2; CDR3 protein: CASSQRDYSYEQYF; CDR3 DNA: TGTGCCAGCAGCCAGAGGGACTACTCCTACGAGCAGTACTTC
V gene: TRBV29-1; J gene: TRBJ1-2; clone size: NA; D gene: NA; CDR3 protein: CSVLPGGADGYTF; CDR3 DNA: TGCAGCGTTTTGCCGGGGGGCGCGGATGGCTACACCTTC
V gene: TRBV9; J gene: TRBJ2-3; clone size: NA; D gene: TRBD2; CDR3 protein: CASSLSGTSTDTQYF; CDR3 DNA: TGTGCCAGCAGTCTTAGCGGGACTAGCACAGATACGCAGTATTTT
V gene: TRBV28; J gene: TRBJ2-7; clone size: NA; D gene: NA; CDR3 protein: CASSLMVGPYEQYF; CDR3 DNA: TGTGCCAGCAGTTTAATGGTAGGTCCCTACGAGCAGTACTTC